The entry below gives a single TCR beta chain sequence along with its context. Antigen specificity is unknown. Time point indicated: sample taken at primary tumor resection. MiXCR, applied by TCRdb to the 5' RACE reads, yields one record per CDR3 protein. The sample lists 3,400 or so distinct CDR3 sequences; around a quarter were seen once. The entry originates in a study of spatial heterogeneity in lung cancer. Study-wide results and limits: Tumor mutation count correlated with how many alpha and beta TCRs expanded intratumorally.

Trimming removed 3 bases at V and 9 bases at J, with 18 bases between. The CDR3 runs to 14 residues. The specimen comprised lung tumor tissue, sampled at surgery. The chain joins TRBV12-3 or TRBV12-4 to TRBJ2-7, with D possibly matching TRBD1 (5 bases). The source is a male donor with early-stage non-small cell lung cancer. This CDR3 is CASSLAGNRLGQYF. CDR3 in DNA: TGTGCCAGCAGTTTGGCAGGGAATCGCCTCGGGCAGTACTTC.